One sample yielded the 19 T cell receptor beta chains listed below, sequenced in a study of blood T cells in healthy people across ages. A second 7 to 11 cycle PCR used barcoded and J-beta primers. Via MiXCR, TCRdb re-called the 5' RACE reads, giving one row per CDR3 protein. The repertoire holds about a million distinct CDR3 sequences, with roughly 52% as singletons. Input material: blood. The receptors derive from a man aged 25 to 45 in good health.

This clonotype was recorded a few times. V and J are TRBV4-3 and TRBJ2-4; D is unclear. Trimming left V 0 bases short and J 0 bases short, with 9 bases between. The CDR3 covers 16 residues. Germline V gives CDR1 LGHNA, CDR2 YSLEER. The CDR3 sequence: CASSQDHRLAKNIQYF. The DNA for the CDR3 is TGCGCCAGCAGCCAAGATCACAGACTAGCCAAAAACATTCAGTACTTC.

J is TRBJ1-2 and V is TRBV20-1; no clear D. The germline V gene encodes CDR1 DFQATT and CDR2 SNEGSKA (reference sequence). The CDR3 length is 13 residues. Trimming shortened V by 1 base and J by 8 bases, and 14 bases separated the two germline ends. The CDR3 is CSARANDPGGYTF. CDR3 coding DNA: TGCAGTGCTAGAGCAAACGACCCAGGAGGCTACACCTTC.

V gene TRBV27 combines with J gene TRBJ2-1; D is ambiguous. Trimming removed 1 base from V and 7 bases from J, with 17 bases in between. This CDR3 has 16 residues. Germline CDR1 reads MNHEY; CDR2 reads SMNVEV (reference sequence). Here the CDR3 reads CASSLWPRAERNEQFF. The CDR3 bases are TGTGCCAGCAGTTTATGGCCCAGAGCCGAGAGGAATGAGCAGTTCTTC.

Worth noting for this clonotype: One end of the junction is discordant with germline, which a read error may explain. The rearrangement links TRBV6-5 to TRBJ1-2; no clear D gene. Germline V gives CDR1 MNHEY, CDR2 SVGAGI. This CDR3 is 13 amino acids long. The CDR3 DNA is TGTACCAGCAGTTACATAGGAGCGTATGGCTACACCTTC. Translation: CTSSYIGAYGYTF.

This clonotype has a count of ten or more. The chain uses TRBV4-2 and TRBJ2-1, with 8 bases lining up with TRBD2. The CDR3 runs 20 residues. V lost 1 base and J lost 3; bases outside the gene matches: 17. The V gene's germline CDR1 is LGHNA and CDR2 YNFKEQ. The CDR3 reads CASSQVRGLAIRSVYNEQFF. The CDR3 DNA follows: TGTGCCAGCAGCCAAGTTAGAGGACTAGCTATCCGTTCCGTCTACAATGAGCAGTTCTTC.

This clonotype was detected only once. The chain is built from TRBV9 and TRBJ2-1; 8 bases align to TRBD2. The length of the CDR3 is 16 residues. Trimming took 4 bases from V and 5 from J; bases not matched to a gene: 11. CDR1 and CDR2 from the germline V gene are SGDLS and YYNGEE. The chain's CDR3 is CASSFPSGGADNEQFF. DNA for the CDR3: TGTGCCAGCAGCTTCCCCAGCGGGGGCGCCGACAATGAGCAGTTCTTC.

The chain carries TRBV6-5 and TRBJ2-3; 9 bases map to TRBD2. This CDR3 is 19 amino acids long. Germline assignment: CDR1 MNHEY and CDR2 SVGAGI. The J segment lost 1 base and the V segment lost 0 bases, leaving 11 bases of the junction unmatched. The CDR3 nucleotides read TGTGCCAGCAGTTACTCGGGGCTAGCGGGAAGATTAGGCACAGATACGCAGTATTTT. Amino acid sequence: CASSYSGLAGRLGTDTQYF.

The V and J genes are TRBV19 and TRBJ2-1, with 14 bases lining up with TRBD2. Trimming took 6 bases from V and 6 from J; bases not matched to a gene: 7. The CDR3 totals 16 residues. CDR1 LNHDA and CDR2 SQIVND come from the germline V gene (reference sequence). The CDR3: CASSPIGLAGGNEQFF. CDR3 nucleotides: TGTGCCAGTAGCCCAATCGGACTAGCGGGGGGCAATGAGCAGTTCTTC.

This clonotype was detected only a few times. The chain couples TRBV9 to TRBJ2-3, with 8 bases matching TRBD2. Germline V gives CDR1 SGDLS, CDR2 YYNGEE. The J segment lost 1 base and the V segment lost 3 bases, leaving 4 bases of the junction unmatched. The length of the CDR3 is 15 residues. This CDR3 reads CASSAGLGGTDTQYF. DNA for the CDR3: TGTGCCAGCAGCGCGGGACTAGGCGGCACAGATACGCAGTATTTT.

In regard to this clonotype: A much larger clone sits a single nucleotide away, making a read error possible. This chain joins TRBV4-3 and TRBJ2-7; TRBD2 matches 14 bases. The germline gives CDR1 LGHNA, CDR2 YSLEER. The length of the CDR3 is 15 residues. The CDR3 here is CAGSQTSGGAYEQYF. The CDR3 DNA reads TGCGCCGGCAGCCAGACTAGCGGGGGGGCCTACGAGCAGTACTTC.

This sequence joins TRBV27 and TRBJ2-3, with 7 bases fitting TRBD2. The V gene end was trimmed by 6 bases and the J gene end by 0 bases; junction bases not matched to a gene: 9. From germline, CDR1 is MNHEY and CDR2 SMNVEV (reference sequence). CDR3 length equals 16 residues. The CDR3 DNA reads as TGTGCCAGCAGCTCCCTTAGGGACTACAGCACAGATACGCAGTATTTT. This sequence encodes CASSSLRDYSTDTQYF.

This clonotype showed up just a few times. The rearrangement uses TRBV5-6 and TRBJ2-3; D possibly corresponds to TRBD1 (5 bases). Germline V gives CDR1 SGHDT, CDR2 YYEEEE. The CDR3 contains 19 residues. Trimming stripped 0 bases from V and 0 bases from J, with 20 bases between. CDR3 bases: TGTGCCAGCAGCTTGGCAGGGCCCTACCTTGACGCTAGCACAGATACGCAGTATTTT. Translation gives CASSLAGPYLDASTDTQYF.

Here the CDR3 DNA reads TGTGCCAGCAAGGAACCAGGGGGCAACAACGAGCAGTACTTC. Residues: CASKEPGGNNEQYF. This chain links TRBV6-6 with TRBJ2-7; 8 bases match TRBD1. Germline-derived CDR1 and CDR2 are MNHNY and SVGAGI (reference sequence). With 7 bases clipped from V and 5 bases from J, the junction kept 10 bases outside the gene matches. The CDR3 spans 14 residues.

Of note for this clonotype: A much larger clone differs from this one at a single base, so this may be a read error. The chain has TRBV12-3 or TRBV12-4 and TRBJ2-1; perhaps D is TRBD1 or TRBD2 (5 bases each). The CDR3 sequence is 12 residues long. With 7 bases removed from V and 13 bases from J, the gap between germline ends came to 17 bases. As DNA, the CDR3 is TGTGCCAGCACATCGACTGGGACCGTCCAGTTCTTC. Translation: CASTSTGTVQFF.

This rearrangement joins TRBV6-1 to TRBJ1-2; D may be TRBD1 (5 bases). This CDR3 is 14 amino acids long. Trimming left V 2 bases short and J 2 bases short, with 9 bases between. Germline CDR1 MNHNS, CDR2 SASEGT. Here the CDR3 DNA reads TGTGCCAGCAGTGAAATAAAGGGGAACTATGGCTACACCTTC. It is translated as CASSEIKGNYGYTF.

This rearrangement joins TRBV11-1 to TRBJ2-5, with a possible D match to TRBD2 (5 bases). The V end was cut by 4 bases, the J end by 5 bases, with 17 bases between. Germline CDR1 and CDR2: SGHAT and FQDESV (reference sequence). This CDR3 contains 15 residues. CDR3 sequence: CASSSPSVRGETQYF. CDR3 in DNA: TGTGCCAGCAGCTCCCCCAGTGTACGCGGGGAGACCCAGTACTTC. Looking up the rest from reference TRBV11-1 and TRBJ2-5 gives the full variable domain: EAEVAQSPRYKITEKSQAVAFWCDPISGHATLYWYRQILGQGPELLVQFQDESVVDDSQLPKDRFSAERLKGVDSTLKIQPAELGDSAMYLCASSSPSVRGETQYFGPGTRLLVL.

The chain carries TRBV20-1 and TRBJ1-5, with D possibly matching TRBD1 (5 bases). The CDR3 totals 15 residues. Germline CDR1 DFQATT, CDR2 SNEGSKA (reference sequence). Between the trimmed V and J ends, which lost 3 bases and 3 bases, there was a span of 15 bases. The DNA for the CDR3 is TGCAGTGCTAGTGGGGGTGGGGGAACCAATCAGCCCCAGCATTTT. Amino acids: CSASGGGGTNQPQHF.

The chain couples TRBV9 to TRBJ2-7, with 8 bases identical to TRBD2. This CDR3 has 15 residues. The J segment lost 4 bases and the V segment lost 0 bases, leaving 6 bases of the junction unmatched. CDR1 is SGDLS and CDR2 is YYNGEE in the germline V gene. The CDR3 DNA reads TGTGCCAGCAGCGTAGACGGGGGGGTGAAGTACGAGCAGTACTTC. Translating gives CASSVDGGVKYEQYF.

This clonotype occurred a few times. The chain links TRBV4-1 to TRBJ2-1; TRBD2 matches 11 bases. Germline CDR1 and CDR2: MGHRA and YSYEKL. The J segment lost 4 bases and the V segment lost 4 bases, leaving 12 bases of the junction unmatched. The CDR3 extends over 18 amino acids. The CDR3 here is CASSRSLSGGAIYNEQFF. The CDR3 nucleotides are TGCGCCAGCAGCCGATCCCTTAGCGGGGGGGCTATTTACAATGAGCAGTTCTTC.